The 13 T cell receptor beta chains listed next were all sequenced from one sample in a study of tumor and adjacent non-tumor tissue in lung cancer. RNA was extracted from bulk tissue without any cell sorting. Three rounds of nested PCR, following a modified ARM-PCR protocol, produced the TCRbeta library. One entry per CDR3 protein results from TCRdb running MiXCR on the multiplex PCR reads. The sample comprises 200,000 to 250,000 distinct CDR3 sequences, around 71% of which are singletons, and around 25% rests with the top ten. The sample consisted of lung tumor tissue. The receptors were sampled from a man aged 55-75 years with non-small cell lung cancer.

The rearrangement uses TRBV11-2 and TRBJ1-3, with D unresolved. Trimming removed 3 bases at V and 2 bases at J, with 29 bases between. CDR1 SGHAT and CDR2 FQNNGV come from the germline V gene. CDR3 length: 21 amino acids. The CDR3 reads CASSLSRVVIFPVSPGNTIYF. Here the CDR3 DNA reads TGTGCCAGCAGCTTGTCCCGCGTGGTCATTTTCCCGGTCTCCCCTGGAAACACCATATATTTT. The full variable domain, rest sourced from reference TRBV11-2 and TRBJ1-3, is EAGVAQSPRYKIIEKRQSVAFWCNPISGHATLYWYQQILGQGPKLLIQFQNNGVVDDSQLPKDRFSAERLKGVDSTLKIQPAKLEDSAVYLCASSLSRVVIFPVSPGNTIYFGEGSWLTVV.

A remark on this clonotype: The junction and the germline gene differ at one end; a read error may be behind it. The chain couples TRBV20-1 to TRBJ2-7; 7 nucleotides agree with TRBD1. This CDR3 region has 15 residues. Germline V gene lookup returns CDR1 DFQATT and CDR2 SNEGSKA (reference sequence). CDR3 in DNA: TGCAGTACTCCACCGGCCGGGACAGCAGCCTACGAGCATTACTTC. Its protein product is CSTPPAGTAAYEHYF.

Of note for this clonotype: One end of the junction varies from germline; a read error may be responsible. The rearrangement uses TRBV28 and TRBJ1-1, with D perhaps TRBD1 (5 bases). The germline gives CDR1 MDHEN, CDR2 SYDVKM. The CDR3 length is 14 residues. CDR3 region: CACSPFGGGTEAFF. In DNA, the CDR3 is TGTGCCTGCAGTCCCTTCGGGGGAGGCACTGAAGCTTTCTTT.

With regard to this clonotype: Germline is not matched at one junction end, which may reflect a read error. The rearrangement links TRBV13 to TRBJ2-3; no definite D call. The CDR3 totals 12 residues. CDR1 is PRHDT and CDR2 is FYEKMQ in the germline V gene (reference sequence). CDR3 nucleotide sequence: TGTGTCAGCAGCCAGACGGCCCATACGCACTATTTT. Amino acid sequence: CVSSQTAHTHYF.

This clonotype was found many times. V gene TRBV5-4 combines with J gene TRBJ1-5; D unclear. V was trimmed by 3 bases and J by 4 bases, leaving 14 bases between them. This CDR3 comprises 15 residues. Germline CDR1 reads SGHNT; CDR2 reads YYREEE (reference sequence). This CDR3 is CASSYSPFGNQPQHF. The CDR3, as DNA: TGTGCCAGCAGCTACAGTCCATTCGGGAATCAGCCCCAGCATTTT. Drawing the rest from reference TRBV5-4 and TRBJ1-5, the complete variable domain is ETGVTQSPTHLIKTRGQQVTLRCSSQSGHNTVSWYQQALGQGPQFIFQYYREEENGRGNFPPRFSGLQFPNYSSELNVNALELDDSALYLCASSYSPFGNQPQHFGDGTRLSIL.

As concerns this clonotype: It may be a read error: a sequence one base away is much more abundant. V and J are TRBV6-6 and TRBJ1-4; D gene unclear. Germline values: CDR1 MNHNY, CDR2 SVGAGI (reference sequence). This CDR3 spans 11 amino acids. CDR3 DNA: TGTGCCAGCAGTTCTAACGAAAAACTGTTTTTT. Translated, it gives CASSSNEKLFF.

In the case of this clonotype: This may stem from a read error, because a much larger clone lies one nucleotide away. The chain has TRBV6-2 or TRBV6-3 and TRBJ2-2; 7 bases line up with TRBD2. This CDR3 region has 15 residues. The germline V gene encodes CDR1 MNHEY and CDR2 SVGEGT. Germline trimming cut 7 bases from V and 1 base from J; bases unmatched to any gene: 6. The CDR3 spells CASTRTRENTGELFF. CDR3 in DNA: TGTGCCAGCACCCGGACTAGAGAGAACACCGGGGAGCTGTTTTTT.

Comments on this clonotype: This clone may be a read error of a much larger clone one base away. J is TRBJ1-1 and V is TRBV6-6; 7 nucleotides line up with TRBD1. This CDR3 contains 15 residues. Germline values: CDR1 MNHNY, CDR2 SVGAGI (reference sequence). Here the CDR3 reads CDSSPHHRGNTEAFF. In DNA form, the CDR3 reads TGTGACAGCAGCCCCCACCACAGGGGGAACACTGAAGCTTTCTTT.

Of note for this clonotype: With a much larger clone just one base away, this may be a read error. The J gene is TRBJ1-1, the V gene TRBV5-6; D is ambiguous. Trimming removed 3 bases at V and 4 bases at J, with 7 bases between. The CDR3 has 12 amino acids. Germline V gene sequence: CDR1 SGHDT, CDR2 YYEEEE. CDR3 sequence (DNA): TGTGCCAGCAGCTCTACCGTCACTGAAGCTTTCTTT. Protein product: CASSSTVTEAFF.

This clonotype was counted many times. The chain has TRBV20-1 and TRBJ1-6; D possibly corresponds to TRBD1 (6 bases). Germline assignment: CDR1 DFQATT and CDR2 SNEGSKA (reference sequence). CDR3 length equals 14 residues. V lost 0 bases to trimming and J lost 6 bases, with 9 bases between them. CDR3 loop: CSARERTANSPLHF. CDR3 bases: TGCAGTGCTAGAGAGCGGACAGCTAATTCACCCCTCCACTTT.

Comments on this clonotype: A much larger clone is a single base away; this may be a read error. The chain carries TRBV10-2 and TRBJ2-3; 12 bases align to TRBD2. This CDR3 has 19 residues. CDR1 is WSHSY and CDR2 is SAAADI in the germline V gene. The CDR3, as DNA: TGCGCCAGCAGTGAGTCCTCCCGCACACTAGCGGGGGGCACAGGTACGCAGTATTTT. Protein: CASSESSRTLAGGTGTQYF.

For the CDR3, the DNA is TGTGCCAGCAGTACACGACAGGGCTTCAATCAGCCCCAGCATTTT. It yields the protein CASSTRQGFNQPQHF. The rearrangement links TRBV12-3 or TRBV12-4 to TRBJ1-5; 7 bases are shared with TRBD1. The CDR3 loop spans 15 amino acids. V trimming: 5 bases; J trimming: 3 bases; junction bases outside the gene matches: 7.

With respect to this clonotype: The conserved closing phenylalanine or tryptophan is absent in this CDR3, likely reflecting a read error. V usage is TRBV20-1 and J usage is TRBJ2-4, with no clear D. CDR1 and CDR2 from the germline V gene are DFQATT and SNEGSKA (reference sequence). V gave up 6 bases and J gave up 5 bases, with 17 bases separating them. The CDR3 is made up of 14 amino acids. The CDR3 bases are TGCAGTGCCGCGGTCTCTATTGGGCAAAACATTCAGTACTCC. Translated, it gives CSAAVSIGQNIQYS.